The source of this T cell receptor (beta chain) is a study of shared clonotypes between healthy human individuals. Assay used: immunoSEQ multiplex PCR; TCRdb lists only in-frame clones, some missing. Among some 2,400,000 clones listed, around 95% were seen once. The CDR3 contains 15 residues. V was trimmed by 1 base and J by 4 bases, leaving 12 bases between them. Germline CDR1 is SNHLY and CDR2 is FYNNEI. Material: naive CD4+ T cells sorted from blood. Subset reported: CD45RA+ positively selected. The chain uses TRBV2 and TRBJ2-3; D gene unclear. The sequence was collected from a man younger than 35 in good health. The CDR3 protein is CASSEVSDPPDTQYF. The CDR3, as DNA: TGTGCCAGCAGTGAAGTTTCGGACCCCCCAGATACGCAGTATTTT.